The present T cell receptor (beta chain) was sequenced within a study of T cell repertoires in cytomegalovirus infection. Study background: The authors relied on CMV epitopes, both recently identified HLA-C-restricted and well-studied HLA-B-restricted.

Study-level results: Adding up the frequency of public TCR beta families identified people who carried CMV plus the relevant HLA. Within the response measured ex vivo, HLA-C-restricted CMV-specific TCR beta clonotypes were dominant.

CDR3 length equals 14 residues. Germline V gene sequence: CDR1 ENHRY, CDR2 SYGVKD. V was clipped by 8 bases and J by 3 bases, with 14 bases between them. A word on this clonotype: The antigen is undetermined.

Using its own MiXCR run on the reads, TCRdb lists one record per CDR3 protein. The sample has 700,000 to 950,000 distinct CDR3 sequences; 30% to 35% are singletons. This TCR derives from a human donor in good health (CMV status not recorded). Some clones in this sample may be carry-over from other donors' samples. The chain has TRBV10-3 and TRBJ1-3; D is unclear. The specimen comprised cultured CD8+ T cells from PBMCs, sampled from culture after CMV antigen stimulation. This chain's CDR3 is CAIPGRAGGNTIYF. The CDR3, as DNA: TGTGCCATCCCTGGGAGGGCTGGTGGAAACACCATATATTTT.